This is a list of T cell receptor beta chains from one sample in a study of radiation and T cells in renal cell carcinoma. Here immunoSEQ multiplex PCR was the method, and the copy in TCRdb shows in-frame clones only, minus some. The profile shows about 140,000 clones, 70% to 90% of them singletons. The input for sequencing was blood, taken from a patient whose treatment included radiotherapy and nephrectomy. Every receptor here comes from a woman aged 45-59 years with renal cell carcinoma. CDR3s include the opening cysteine and the closing phenylalanine or tryptophan.

v_call: TRBV5-4
cdr3_aa: CASSLERRQPQHF

v_call: TRBV18
cdr3_aa: CASSLPPTGYGYTF

v_call: TRBV5-1
cdr3_aa: CASSLTGGMNTEAFF

v_call: TRBV5-1
cdr3_aa: CASSFGTGMNTEAFF

v_call: TRBV10-3
cdr3_aa: CAISESWDPGTGELFF

v_call: TRBV28
cdr3_aa: CASSLGSHSNQPQHF

v_call: TRBV7-2
cdr3_aa: CASSFTLSDSRAFF

v_call: TRBV15
cdr3_aa: CATSRDKIPGQRSYEQYF

v_call: TRBV6-5
cdr3_aa: CASSYVWDSRQETQYF

v_call: TRBV10-1
cdr3_aa: CASSRGPNEKLFF

v_call: TRBV6-5
cdr3_aa: CASRPTLNYGYTF

v_call: TRBV19
cdr3_aa: CASSSLRTSGGDTQYF

v_call: TRBV5-5
cdr3_aa: CASSPRGQGMYQPQHF

v_call: TRBV7-6
cdr3_aa: CASSPGRTSGGFDTQYF

v_call: TRBV18
cdr3_aa: CASSPSEGVQETQYF

v_call: TRBV28
cdr3_aa: CASSSSSLYGYTF

v_call: TRBV7-6
cdr3_aa: CASSKQETQYF

v_call: TRBV7-2
cdr3_aa: CASSLSTLAKNIQYF

v_call: TRBV11-2
cdr3_aa: CASSIYLTSGANNEQFF

v_call: TRBV7-2
cdr3_aa: CASSLHYVRTEAFF

v_call: TRBV28
cdr3_aa: CASRQQGGVIAGELFF

v_call: TRBV5-1
cdr3_aa: CASSLDGTSGYEQYF

v_call: TRBV18
cdr3_aa: CASSPSRRDEKLFF

v_call: TRBV5-5
cdr3_aa: CASSPVGTGSNQPQHF

v_call: TRBV18
cdr3_aa: CASSSTSYGYTF

v_call: TRBV2
cdr3_aa: CASVRTGELFF

v_call: TRBV27
cdr3_aa: CASRESYQPTNEKLFF

v_call: TRBV18
cdr3_aa: CASSGSRGTEAFF

v_call: TRBV7-2
cdr3_aa: CASSPRGVIDYEQYF

v_call: TRBV5-4
cdr3_aa: CASSLFQSGELFF

v_call: TRBV6-5
cdr3_aa: CASSPRQDNYGYTF

v_call: TRBV28
cdr3_aa: CASLGGVNAEAFF

v_call: TRBV10-2
cdr3_aa: CASTGHLNEKLFF

v_call: TRBV6-5
cdr3_aa: CASRGTTDTQYF

v_call: TRBV2
cdr3_aa: CASTAGLEGNEQFF

v_call: TRBV5-5
cdr3_aa: CASSHGTAPGNQPQHF

v_call: TRBV15
cdr3_aa: CATSRARGSDTQYF

v_call: TRBV14
cdr3_aa: CASSQGTPRGGYGYTF

v_call: TRBV10-3
cdr3_aa: CAISEPTGGRVNSPLHF

v_call: TRBV25-1
cdr3_aa: CASKVEESGYTF

v_call: TRBV5-1
cdr3_aa: CASSVGPSYEQYF